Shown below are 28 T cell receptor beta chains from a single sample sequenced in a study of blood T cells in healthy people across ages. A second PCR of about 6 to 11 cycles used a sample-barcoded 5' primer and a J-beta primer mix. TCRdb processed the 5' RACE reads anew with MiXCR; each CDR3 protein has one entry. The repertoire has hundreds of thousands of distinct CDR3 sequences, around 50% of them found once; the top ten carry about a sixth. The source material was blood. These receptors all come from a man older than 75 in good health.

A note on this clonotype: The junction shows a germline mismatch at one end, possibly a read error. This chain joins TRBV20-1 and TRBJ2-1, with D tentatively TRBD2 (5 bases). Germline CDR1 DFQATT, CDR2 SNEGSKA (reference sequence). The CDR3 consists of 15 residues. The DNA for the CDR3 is TGCAGTGCTAGGGAGCCGGGAACTTCCTACAATGGGCAGTTCTTC. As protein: CSAREPGTSYNGQFF.

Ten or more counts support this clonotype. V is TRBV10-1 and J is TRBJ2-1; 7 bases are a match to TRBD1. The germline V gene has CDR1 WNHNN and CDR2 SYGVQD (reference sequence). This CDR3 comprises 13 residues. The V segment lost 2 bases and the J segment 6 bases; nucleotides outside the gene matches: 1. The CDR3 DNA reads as TGCGCCAGCAGTGAGGACAGGGTCAATGAGCAGTTCTTC. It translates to CASSEDRVNEQFF.

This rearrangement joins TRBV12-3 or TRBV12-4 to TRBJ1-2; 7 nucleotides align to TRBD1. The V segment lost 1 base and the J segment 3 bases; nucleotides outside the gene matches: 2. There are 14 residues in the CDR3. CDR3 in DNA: TGTGCCAGCAGTTTAGAGGGGGCTGACTATGGCTACACCTTC. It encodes CASSLEGADYGYTF.

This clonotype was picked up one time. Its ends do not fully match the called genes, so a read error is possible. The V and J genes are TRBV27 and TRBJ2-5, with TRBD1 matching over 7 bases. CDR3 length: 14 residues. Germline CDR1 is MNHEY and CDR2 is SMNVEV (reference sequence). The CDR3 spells CVSSSQGPQETQYF. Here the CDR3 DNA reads TGTGTCAGCAGTTCACAGGGGCCCCAAGAGACCCAGTACTTC.

As DNA, the CDR3 is TGCAGTGCTAGAATCGGGGGAAGTCAAGAGACCCAGTACTTC. It codes for CSARIGGSQETQYF. V is TRBV20-1 and J is TRBJ2-5; D may be TRBD2 (6 bases). The germline V gene has CDR1 DFQATT and CDR2 SNEGSKA (reference sequence). Trimming cost V 2 bases and J 2 bases, with 12 bases left between them. The CDR3 has 14 residues.

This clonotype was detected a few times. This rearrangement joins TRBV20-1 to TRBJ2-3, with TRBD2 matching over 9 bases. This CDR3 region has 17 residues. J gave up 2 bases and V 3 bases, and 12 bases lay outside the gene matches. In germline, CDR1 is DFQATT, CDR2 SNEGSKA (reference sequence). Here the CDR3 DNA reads TGCAGTGCTAGGGCCCGCGGGGGGGGACATATCACAGATACGCAGTATTTT. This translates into CSARARGGGHITDTQYF.

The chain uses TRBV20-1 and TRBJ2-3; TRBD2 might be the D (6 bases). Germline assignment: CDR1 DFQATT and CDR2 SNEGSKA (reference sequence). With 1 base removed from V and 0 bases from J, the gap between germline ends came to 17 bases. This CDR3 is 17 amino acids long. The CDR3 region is CSARGPRRGPSTDTQYF. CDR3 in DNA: TGCAGTGCTAGAGGTCCGCGGCGGGGCCCTAGCACAGATACGCAGTATTTT.

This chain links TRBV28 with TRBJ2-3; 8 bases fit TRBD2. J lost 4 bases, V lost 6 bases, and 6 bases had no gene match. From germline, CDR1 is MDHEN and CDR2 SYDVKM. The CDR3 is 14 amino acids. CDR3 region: CASRIAGISDTQYF. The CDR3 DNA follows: TGTGCCAGCAGAATAGCGGGAATATCAGATACGCAGTATTTT.

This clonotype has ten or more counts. The CDR3 DNA sequence: TGTGCCAGCAGTACCACGACGAGTGGCTACACCTTC. Protein: CASSTTTSGYTF. The rearrangement links TRBV27 to TRBJ1-2; D uncertain. This CDR3 spans 12 amino acids. Germline lookup yields CDR1 MNHEY and CDR2 SMNVEV (reference sequence). Trimming shortened V by 5 bases and J by 7 bases, and 11 bases separated the two germline ends.

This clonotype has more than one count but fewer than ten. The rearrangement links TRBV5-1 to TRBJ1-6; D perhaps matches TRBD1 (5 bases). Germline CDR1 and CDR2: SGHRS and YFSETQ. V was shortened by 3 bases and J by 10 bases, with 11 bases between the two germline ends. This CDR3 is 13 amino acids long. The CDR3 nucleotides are TGCGCCAGCAGCTACGGCAGGGAGTCACCCCTCCACTTT. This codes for CASSYGRESPLHF.

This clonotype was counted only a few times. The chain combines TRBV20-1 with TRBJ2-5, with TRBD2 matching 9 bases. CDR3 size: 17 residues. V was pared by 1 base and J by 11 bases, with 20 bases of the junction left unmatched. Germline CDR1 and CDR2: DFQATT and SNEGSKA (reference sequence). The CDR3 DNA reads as TGCAGTGCTAGAGTTTCTACCTTCGGGACTAGCTGGGATGAGCAGTACTTC. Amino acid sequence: CSARVSTFGTSWDEQYF.

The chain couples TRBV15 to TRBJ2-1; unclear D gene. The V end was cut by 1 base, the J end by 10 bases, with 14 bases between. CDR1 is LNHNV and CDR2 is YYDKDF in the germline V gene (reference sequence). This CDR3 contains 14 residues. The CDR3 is CATSRGWQSDEQFF. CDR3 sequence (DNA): TGTGCCACCAGCAGAGGTTGGCAGTCGGACGAGCAGTTCTTC.

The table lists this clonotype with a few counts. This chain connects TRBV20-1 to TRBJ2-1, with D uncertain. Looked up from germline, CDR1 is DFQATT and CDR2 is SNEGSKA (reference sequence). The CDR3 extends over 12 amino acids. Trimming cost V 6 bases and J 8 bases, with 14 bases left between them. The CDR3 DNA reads TGCAGTGCCACAGACGGACGGTATGAGCAGTTCTTC. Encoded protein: CSATDGRYEQFF.

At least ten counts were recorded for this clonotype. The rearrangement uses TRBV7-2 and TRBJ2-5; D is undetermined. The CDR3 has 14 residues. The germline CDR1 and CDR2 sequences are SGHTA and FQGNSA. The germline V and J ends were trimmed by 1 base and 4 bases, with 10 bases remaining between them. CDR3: CASSLVGLTETQYF. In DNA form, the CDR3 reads TGTGCCAGCAGCTTAGTTGGCCTAACAGAGACCCAGTACTTC.

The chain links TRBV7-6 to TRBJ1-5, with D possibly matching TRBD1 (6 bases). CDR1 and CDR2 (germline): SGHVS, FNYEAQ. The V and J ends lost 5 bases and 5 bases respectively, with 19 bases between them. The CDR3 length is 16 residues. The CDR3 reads CASSPSEARGDQPQHF. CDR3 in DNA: TGTGCCAGCAGCCCCTCGGAAGCAAGGGGGGATCAGCCCCAGCATTTT. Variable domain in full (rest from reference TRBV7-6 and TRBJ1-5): GAGVSQSPRYKVTKRGQDVALRCDPISGHVSLYWYRQALGQGPEFLTYFNYEAQQDKSGLPNDRFSAERPEGSISTLTIQRTEQRDSAMYRCASSPSEARGDQPQHFGDGTRLSIL.

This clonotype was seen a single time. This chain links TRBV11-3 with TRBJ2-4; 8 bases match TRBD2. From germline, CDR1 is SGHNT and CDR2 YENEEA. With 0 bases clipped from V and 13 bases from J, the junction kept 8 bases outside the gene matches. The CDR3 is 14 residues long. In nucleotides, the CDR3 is TGTGCCAGCAGCTTAGAACTAGCGGCAGAGGAGCAGTACTTC. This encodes CASSLELAAEEQYF.

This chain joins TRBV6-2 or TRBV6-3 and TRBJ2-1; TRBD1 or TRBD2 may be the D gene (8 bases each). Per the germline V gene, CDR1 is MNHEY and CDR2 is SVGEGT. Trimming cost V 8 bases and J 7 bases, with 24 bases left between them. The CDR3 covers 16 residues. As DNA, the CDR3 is TGTGCCAGCGGACAGGGACGGGAGGGCCTCTTGAATGAGCAGTTCTTC. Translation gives CASGQGREGLLNEQFF.

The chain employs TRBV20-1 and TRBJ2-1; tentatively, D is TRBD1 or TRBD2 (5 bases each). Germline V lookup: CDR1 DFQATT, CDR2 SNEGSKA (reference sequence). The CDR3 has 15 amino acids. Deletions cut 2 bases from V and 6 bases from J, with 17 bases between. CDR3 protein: CSARRGQVGPNEQFF. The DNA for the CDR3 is TGCAGTGCTAGAAGAGGGCAGGTGGGGCCCAATGAGCAGTTCTTC.

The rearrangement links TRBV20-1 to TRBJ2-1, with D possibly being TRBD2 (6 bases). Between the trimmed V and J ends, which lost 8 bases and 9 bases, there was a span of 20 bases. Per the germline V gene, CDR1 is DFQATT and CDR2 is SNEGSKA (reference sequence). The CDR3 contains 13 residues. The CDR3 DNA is TGCAGTCCTAAGAGGGGAGGATCTGGTGAGCAGTTCTTC. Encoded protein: CSPKRGGSGEQFF.

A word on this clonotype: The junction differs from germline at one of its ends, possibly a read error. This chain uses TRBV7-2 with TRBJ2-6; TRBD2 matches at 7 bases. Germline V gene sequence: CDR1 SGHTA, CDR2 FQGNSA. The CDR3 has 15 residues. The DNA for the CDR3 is TGTGCCAGCGGCTTAGCGGGCTCTGGGGCCAACGTCCTGACTTTC. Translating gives CASGLAGSGANVLTF.

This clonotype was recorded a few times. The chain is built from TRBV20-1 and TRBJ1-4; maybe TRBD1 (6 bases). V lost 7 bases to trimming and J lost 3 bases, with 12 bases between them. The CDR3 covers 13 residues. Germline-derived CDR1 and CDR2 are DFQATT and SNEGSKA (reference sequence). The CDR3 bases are TGCAGTGTCCAGGGGCAGGCTAATGAAAAACTGTTTTTT. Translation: CSVQGQANEKLFF.

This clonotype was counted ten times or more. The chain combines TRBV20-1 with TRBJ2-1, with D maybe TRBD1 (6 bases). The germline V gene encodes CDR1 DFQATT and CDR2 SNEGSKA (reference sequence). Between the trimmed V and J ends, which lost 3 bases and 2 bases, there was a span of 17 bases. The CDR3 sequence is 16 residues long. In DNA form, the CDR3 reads TGCAGTGCTAGCGGTACGGCACAGGGCCCCTACAATGAGCAGTTCTTC. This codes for CSASGTAQGPYNEQFF.

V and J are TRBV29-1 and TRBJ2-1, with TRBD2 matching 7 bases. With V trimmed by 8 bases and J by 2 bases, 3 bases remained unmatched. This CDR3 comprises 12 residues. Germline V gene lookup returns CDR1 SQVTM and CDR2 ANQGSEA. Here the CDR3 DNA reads TGCAGCTGTCGGGAGGCCTACAATGAGCAGTTCTTC. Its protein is CSCREAYNEQFF.

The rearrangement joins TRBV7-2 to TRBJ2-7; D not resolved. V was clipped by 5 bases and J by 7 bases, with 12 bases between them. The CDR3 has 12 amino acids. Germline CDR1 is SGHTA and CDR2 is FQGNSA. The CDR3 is CASSPILGEQYF. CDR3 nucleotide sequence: TGTGCCAGCAGCCCGATCTTAGGAGAGCAGTACTTC.

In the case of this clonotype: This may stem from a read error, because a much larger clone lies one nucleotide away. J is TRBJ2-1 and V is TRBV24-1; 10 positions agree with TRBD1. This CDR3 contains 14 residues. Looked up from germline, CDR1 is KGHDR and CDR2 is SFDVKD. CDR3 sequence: CTTSAGTGVDEQFF. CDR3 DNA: TGTACCACCAGTGCGGGGACAGGGGTCGATGAGCAGTTCTTC.

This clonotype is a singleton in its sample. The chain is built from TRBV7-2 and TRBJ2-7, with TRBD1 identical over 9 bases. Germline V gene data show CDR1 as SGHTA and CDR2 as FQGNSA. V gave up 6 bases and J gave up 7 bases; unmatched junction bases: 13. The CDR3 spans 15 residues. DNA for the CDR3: TGTGCCAGCAGTCAATCTGGGACAGGGATCAATGAGCAGTACTTC. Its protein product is CASSQSGTGINEQYF. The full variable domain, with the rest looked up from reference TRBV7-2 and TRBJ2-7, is GAGVSQSPSNKVTEKGKDVELRCDPISGHTALYWYRQSLGQGLEFLIYFQGNSAPDKSGLPSDRFSAERTGGSVSTLTIQRTQQEDSAVYLCASSQSGTGINEQYFGPGTRLTVT.

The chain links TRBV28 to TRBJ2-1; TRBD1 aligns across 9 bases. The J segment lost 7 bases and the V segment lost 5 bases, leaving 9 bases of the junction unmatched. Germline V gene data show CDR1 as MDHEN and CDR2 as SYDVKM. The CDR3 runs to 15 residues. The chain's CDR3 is CASSPGTGRRNEQFF. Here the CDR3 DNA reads TGTGCCAGCAGTCCAGGGACAGGGCGCCGAAATGAGCAGTTCTTC.

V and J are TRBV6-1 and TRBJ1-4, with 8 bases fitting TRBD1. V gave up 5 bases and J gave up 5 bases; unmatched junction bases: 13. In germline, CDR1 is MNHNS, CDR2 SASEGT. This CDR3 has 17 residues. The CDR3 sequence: CASSSFLGQGPNEKLFF. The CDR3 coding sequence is TGTGCCAGCAGTAGCTTTTTAGGACAGGGACCAAATGAAAAACTGTTTTTT.